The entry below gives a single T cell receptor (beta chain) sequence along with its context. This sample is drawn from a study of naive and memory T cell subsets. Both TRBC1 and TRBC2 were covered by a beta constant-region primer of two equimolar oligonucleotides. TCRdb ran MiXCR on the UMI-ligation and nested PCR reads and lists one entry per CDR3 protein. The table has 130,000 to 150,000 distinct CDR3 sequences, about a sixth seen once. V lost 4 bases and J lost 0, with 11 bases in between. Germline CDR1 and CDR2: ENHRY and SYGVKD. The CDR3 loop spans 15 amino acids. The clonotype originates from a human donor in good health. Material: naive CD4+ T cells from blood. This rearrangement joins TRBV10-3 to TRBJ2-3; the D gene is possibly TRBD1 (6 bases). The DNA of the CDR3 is TGTGCCATCAGTGCGGACAGTCCCAGCACAGATACGCAGTATTTT. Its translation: CAISADSPSTDTQYF.